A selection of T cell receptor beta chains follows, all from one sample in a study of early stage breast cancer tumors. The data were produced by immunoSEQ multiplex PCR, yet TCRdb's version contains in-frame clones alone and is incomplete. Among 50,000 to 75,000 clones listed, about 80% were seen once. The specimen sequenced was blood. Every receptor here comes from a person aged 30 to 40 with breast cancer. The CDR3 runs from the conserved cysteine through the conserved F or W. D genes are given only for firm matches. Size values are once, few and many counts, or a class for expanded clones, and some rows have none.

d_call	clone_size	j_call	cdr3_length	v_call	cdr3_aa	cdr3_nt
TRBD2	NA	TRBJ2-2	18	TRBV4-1	CASSQEPSGRFGTGELFF	TGCGCCAGCAGCCAAGAGCCTAGCGGGAGGTTTGGGACCGGGGAGCTGTTTTTT
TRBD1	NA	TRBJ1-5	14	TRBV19	CASGGQGSNQPQHF	TGTGCCAGTGGTGGACAGGGGAGCAATCAGCCCCAGCATTTT
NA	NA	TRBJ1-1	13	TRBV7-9	CASSPESFSEAFF	TGTGCCAGCAGCCCCGAGTCCTTCAGTGAAGCTTTCTTT
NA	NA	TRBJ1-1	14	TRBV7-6	CASSLGSRGTEAFF	TGTGCCAGCAGCTTAGGTTCAAGGGGAACTGAAGCTTTCTTT
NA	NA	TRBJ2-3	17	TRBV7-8	CASSAAYRGRNHDTQYF	TGTGCCAGCAGCGCCGCGTACCGGGGCCGAAATCACGATACGCAGTATTTT
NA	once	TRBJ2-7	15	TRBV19	CASSASGVRRYEQYF	TGTGCCAGTAGTGCCTCGGGAGTGAGGCGTTACGAGCAGTACTTC
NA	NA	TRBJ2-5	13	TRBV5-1	CASSGGGVETQYF	TGCGCCAGCAGCGGTGGAGGGGTAGAGACCCAGTACTTC
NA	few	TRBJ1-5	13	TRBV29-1	CSARQGFNQPQHF	TGCAGCGCCCGCCAGGGATTCAATCAGCCCCAGCATTTT
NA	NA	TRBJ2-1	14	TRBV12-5	CASGPLPRGNEQFF	TGTGCTAGTGGTCCCCTCCCCAGGGGCAATGAGCAGTTCTTC
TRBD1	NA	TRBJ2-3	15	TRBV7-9	CASSSDRGSTDTQYF	TGTGCCAGCAGCTCCGACAGGGGGAGCACAGATACGCAGTATTTT
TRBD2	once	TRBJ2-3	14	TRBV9	CASNLRGDTDTQYF	TGTGCCAGCAATTTGCGGGGGGACACAGATACGCAGTATTTT
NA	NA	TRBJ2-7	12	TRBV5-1	CASSEGVSEQYF	TGCGCCAGCAGCGAAGGGGTAAGCGAGCAGTACTTC
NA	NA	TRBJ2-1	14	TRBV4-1	CASSRPTRADEQFF	TGCGCCAGCAGCCGCCCGACTAGGGCGGATGAGCAGTTCTTC
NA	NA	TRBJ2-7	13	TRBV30	CAFGGLNLYEQYF	TGTGCCTTCGGCGGGCTGAATCTCTACGAGCAGTACTTC
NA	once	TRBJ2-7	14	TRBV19	CASRIRDGTYEQYF	TGTGCCAGTAGGATACGGGACGGGACCTACGAGCAGTACTTC
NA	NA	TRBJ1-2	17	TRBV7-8	CASSPGTSPLRWGGYTF	TGTGCCAGCAGCCCCGGGACGTCGCCCCTTCGGTGGGGTGGCTACACCTTC
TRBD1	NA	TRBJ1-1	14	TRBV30	CAWSVQGAQSEAFF	TGTGCCTGGAGTGTCCAGGGGGCCCAATCTGAAGCTTTCTTT
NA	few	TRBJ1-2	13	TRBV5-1	CASSQQGNYGYTF	TGCGCCAGCAGCCAACAGGGAAACTATGGCTACACCTTC
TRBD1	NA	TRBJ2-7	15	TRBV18	CASSSGQGASYEQYF	TGTGCCAGCTCATCCGGACAGGGGGCATCCTACGAGCAGTACTTC
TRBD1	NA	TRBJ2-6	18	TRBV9	CASSDGTVLSSGANVLTF	TGTGCCAGCAGCGATGGGACAGTCCTGTCCTCTGGGGCCAACGTCCTGACTTTC
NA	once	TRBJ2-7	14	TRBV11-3	CASSHWGTLYEQYF	TGTGCCAGCAGCCACTGGGGGACGCTCTACGAGCAGTACTTC
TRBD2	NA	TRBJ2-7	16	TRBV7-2	CASSLVFLAAYYEQYF	TGTGCCAGCAGCTTAGTCTTCCTAGCGGCCTACTACGAGCAGTACTTC
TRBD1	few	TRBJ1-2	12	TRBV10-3	CAIQGAEDGYTF	TGTGCCATCCAGGGGGCTGAGGATGGCTACACCTTC
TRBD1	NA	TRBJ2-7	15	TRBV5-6	CASSLPGTVTYEQYF	TGTGCCAGCAGCCTGCCTGGGACAGTAACCTACGAGCAGTACTTC
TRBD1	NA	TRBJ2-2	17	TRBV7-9	CASRRLGRQGNTGELFF	TGTGCCAGCAGGCGTTTAGGTAGACAGGGGAACACCGGGGAGCTGTTTTTT
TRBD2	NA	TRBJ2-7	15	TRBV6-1	CASSESLATSYEQYF	TGTGCCAGCAGTGAGTCACTAGCGACCTCCTACGAGCAGTACTTC
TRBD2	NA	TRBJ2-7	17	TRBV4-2	CASSQLLGTSGTYEQYF	TGTGCCAGCAGCCAACTATTAGGGACTAGCGGGACCTACGAGCAGTACTTC
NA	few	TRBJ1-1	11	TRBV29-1	CSVAKYTEAFF	TGCAGCGTCGCGAAGTACACTGAAGCTTTCTTT
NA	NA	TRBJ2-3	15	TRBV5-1	CASRTPGQRTDTQYF	TGCGCCAGCAGAACACCTGGGCAGCGCACAGATACGCAGTATTTT
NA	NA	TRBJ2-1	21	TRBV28	CASSWGPTGRIAGFSGNEQFF	TGTGCCAGCAGTTGGGGGCCGACAGGGAGGATAGCGGGTTTCTCGGGCAATGAGCAGTTCTTC
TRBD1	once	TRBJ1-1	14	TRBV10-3	CAISSRTGDTEAFF	TGTGCCATCAGTTCCCGGACAGGGGACACTGAAGCTTTCTTT
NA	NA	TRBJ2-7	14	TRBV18	CASSPLDTVYEQYF	TGTGCCAGCTCACCCCTGGACACCGTGTACGAGCAGTACTTC
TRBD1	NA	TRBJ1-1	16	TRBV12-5	CASGLVAAGGGTEAFF	TGTGCTAGTGGTTTGGTAGCCGCAGGGGGCGGAACTGAAGCTTTCTTT
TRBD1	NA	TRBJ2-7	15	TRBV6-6	CASSDAHRGSYEQYF	TGTGCCAGCAGCGACGCGCACAGGGGCTCCTACGAGCAGTACTTC
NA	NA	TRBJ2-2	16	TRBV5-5	CASSWGGGRQTGELFF	TGTGCCAGCAGCTGGGGAGGGGGGCGCCAGACCGGGGAGCTGTTTTTT
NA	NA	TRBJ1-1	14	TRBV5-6	CASSWPGGHTEAFF	TGTGCCAGCAGCTGGCCGGGGGGCCACACTGAAGCTTTCTTT
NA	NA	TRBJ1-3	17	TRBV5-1	CASSFSPGTFSGNTIYF	TGCGCCAGCAGCTTCTCGCCTGGGACTTTCTCTGGAAACACCATATATTTT
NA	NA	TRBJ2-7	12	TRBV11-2	CASSHPGNEQYF	TGTGCCAGCAGCCACCCGGGGAACGAGCAGTACTTC
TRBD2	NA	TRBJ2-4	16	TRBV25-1	CASSETGGPIKNIQYF	TGTGCCAGCAGTGAGACGGGGGGGCCAATTAAAAACATTCAGTACTTC
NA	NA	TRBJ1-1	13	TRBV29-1	CSVSTQSNTEAFF	TGCAGCGTTTCGACACAGTCAAACACTGAAGCTTTCTTT
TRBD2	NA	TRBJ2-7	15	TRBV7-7	CASSLLSGASYEQYF	TGTGCCAGCAGCCTACTTAGCGGGGCCTCCTACGAGCAGTACTTC
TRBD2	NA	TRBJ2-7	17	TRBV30	CAWSAGRTSGTPYEQYF	TGTGCCTGGAGTGCAGGCCGGACTAGCGGAACCCCCTACGAGCAGTACTTC
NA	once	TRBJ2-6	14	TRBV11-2	CASSLDRGANVLTF	TGTGCCAGCAGCTTAGACCGAGGGGCCAACGTCCTGACTTTC
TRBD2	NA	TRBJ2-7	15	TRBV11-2	CASSLVAGGPYEQYF	TGTGCCAGCAGCTTAGTAGCGGGAGGGCCCTACGAGCAGTACTTC
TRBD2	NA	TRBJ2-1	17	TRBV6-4	CASSERGTSGGYNEQFF	TGTGCCAGCAGTGAACGAGGGACTAGCGGGGGCTACAATGAGCAGTTCTTC
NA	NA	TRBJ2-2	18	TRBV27	CASSLMRNWGENTGELFF	TGTGCCAGCAGTTTAATGAGGAATTGGGGGGAAAACACCGGGGAGCTGTTTTTT
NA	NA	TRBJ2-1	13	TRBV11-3	CASSWASENEQFF	TGTGCCAGCAGCTGGGCTAGCGAGAATGAGCAGTTCTTC
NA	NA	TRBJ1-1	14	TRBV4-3	CASSPGTANTEAFF	TGCGCCAGCAGCCCCGGAACAGCGAACACTGAAGCTTTCTTT
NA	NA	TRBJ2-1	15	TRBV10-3	CAISLPDSLGNEQFF	TGTGCCATCAGTCTCCCGGACTCTCTCGGGAATGAGCAGTTCTTC
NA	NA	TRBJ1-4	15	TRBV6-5	CASSYSARWDEKLFF	TGTGCCAGCAGTTACTCTGCCAGGTGGGATGAAAAACTGTTTTTT
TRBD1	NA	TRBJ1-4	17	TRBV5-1	CASSLALPGGGTGKLFF	TGCGCCAGCAGCTTGGCCCTCCCCGGCGGGGGGACAGGGAAACTGTTTTTT
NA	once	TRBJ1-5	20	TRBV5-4	CASSLALVARPTKKNQPQHF	TGTGCCAGCAGCTTGGCCCTTGTCGCCCGTCCCACAAAAAAGAATCAGCCCCAGCATTTT
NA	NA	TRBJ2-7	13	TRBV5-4	CASSPVAGHEQYF	TGTGCCAGCAGCCCTGTGGCGGGCCACGAGCAGTACTTC
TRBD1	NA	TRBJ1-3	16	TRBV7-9	CASSFDRGSTGNTIYF	TGTGCCAGCAGCTTCGACAGGGGAAGTACTGGAAACACCATATATTTT
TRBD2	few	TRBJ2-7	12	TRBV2	CASTREGYEQYF	TGTGCCAGCACGCGGGAGGGTTACGAGCAGTACTTC
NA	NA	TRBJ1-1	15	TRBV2	CASSEGTLGYTEAFF	TGTGCCAGCAGTGAGGGGACCTTAGGATACACTGAAGCTTTCTTT
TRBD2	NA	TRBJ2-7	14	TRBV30	CAWSALRGGYEQYF	TGTGCCTGGAGCGCACTTCGCGGGGGTTACGAGCAGTACTTC
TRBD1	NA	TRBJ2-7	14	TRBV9	CASSERTTGNEQYF	TGTGCCAGCAGCGAGCGAACGACAGGGAACGAGCAGTACTTC
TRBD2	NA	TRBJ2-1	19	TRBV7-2	CASSPSYGTSLLSYNEQFF	TGTGCCAGCAGCCCCTCCTACGGGACTAGCCTCCTCTCCTACAATGAGCAGTTCTTC